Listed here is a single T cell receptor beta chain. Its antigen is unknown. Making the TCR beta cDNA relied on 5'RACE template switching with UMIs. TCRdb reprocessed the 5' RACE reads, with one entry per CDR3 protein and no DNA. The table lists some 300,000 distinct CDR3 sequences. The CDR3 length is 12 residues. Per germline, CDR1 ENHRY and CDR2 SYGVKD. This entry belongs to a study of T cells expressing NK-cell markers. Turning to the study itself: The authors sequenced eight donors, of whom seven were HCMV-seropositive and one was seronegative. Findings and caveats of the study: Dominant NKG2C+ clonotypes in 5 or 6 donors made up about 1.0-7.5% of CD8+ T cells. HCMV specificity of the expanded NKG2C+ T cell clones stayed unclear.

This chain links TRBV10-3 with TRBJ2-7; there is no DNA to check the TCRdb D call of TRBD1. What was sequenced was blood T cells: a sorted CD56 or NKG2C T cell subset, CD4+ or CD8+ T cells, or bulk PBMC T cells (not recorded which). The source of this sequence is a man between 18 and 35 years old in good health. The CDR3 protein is CATGQDAYEQYF.